This T cell receptor (beta chain) derives from a study of blood T cell repertoires in COVID-19. Measured with immunoSEQ multiplex PCR; TCRdb has only the in-frame clones, and not every one. Of 150,000 to 200,000 clones in the sample, 65% to 85% are singletons; the top ten hold 4.5% to 7.5%. V dropped 8 bases and J dropped 2; count of bases not matched to a gene: 5. This CDR3 is 15 amino acids long. The germline gives CDR1 KGHDR, CDR2 SFDVKD. The source material was PBMCs or T cells enriched from blood (not recorded which). This TCR came from a man in his forties who had recovered from COVID-19. V gene TRBV24-1 combines with J gene TRBJ2-1; 10 bases agree with TRBD2. CDR3 region: CATMLGLAAYNEQFF. The CDR3 DNA sequence: TGTGCCACCATGCTCGGACTAGCGGCCTACAATGAGCAGTTCTTC.